The 28 T cell receptor beta chains given below trace back to one sample, sequenced in a study of identical twins. Each CDR3 protein gets one entry after TCRdb re-called the 5' RACE reads with MiXCR. The sample has 640,000 or so distinct CDR3 sequences; roughly 6% are singletons. Sequencing input: naive T cells sorted from blood. The receptors originated from a man between 18 and 29 years old in good health.

The genes are TRBV18 and TRBJ2-7; D assignment may be TRBD1 or TRBD2 (5 bases each). CDR1 and CDR2 from the germline V gene are KGHSH and LQKENI. The CDR3 runs to 16 residues. Trimming removed 4 bases at V and 3 bases at J, with 19 bases between. CDR3 in amino acids: CASSRVIRDGDYEQYF. The CDR3 DNA follows: TGTGCCAGCTCACGGGTTATCCGGGACGGCGACTACGAGCAGTACTTC.

The sample holds many counts of this clonotype. The rearrangement uses TRBV5-1 and TRBJ2-1; TRBD2 agrees at 11 bases. The germline V gene encodes CDR1 SGHRS and CDR2 YFSETQ. V shed 4 bases, J shed 12 bases, and the junction held 12 bases outside the gene matches. This CDR3 region has 15 residues. CDR3 sequence (DNA): TGCGCCAGCAGCCCCGGGACTAGCGGTATTTCCGGGCAGTTCTTC. Translating gives CASSPGTSGISGQFF.

The J gene is TRBJ2-7, the V gene TRBV20-1; TRBD2 matches 8 bases. V lost 3 bases, J lost 5 bases, and 12 bases stayed unmatched. Germline V gene sequence: CDR1 DFQATT, CDR2 SNEGSKA (reference sequence). The length of the CDR3 is 15 residues. The CDR3 coding sequence is TGCAGTGCTAGCCATGGTGGCGGGAGGACCAACGAGCAGTACTTC. This sequence encodes CSASHGGGRTNEQYF.

The chain couples TRBV7-9 to TRBJ2-3; 10 bases align to TRBD2. The CDR3 totals 17 residues. Trimming removed 4 bases from V and 9 bases from J; junction bases left unmatched: 16. Germline-derived CDR1 and CDR2 are SEHNR and FQNEAQ (reference sequence). CDR3 in amino acids: CASSYPVASGSTWTQYF. DNA for the CDR3: TGTGCCAGCAGCTATCCCGTGGCTAGCGGGAGTACGTGGACGCAGTATTTT.

This clonotype was picked up many times. V gene TRBV24-1 combines with J gene TRBJ2-1, with D maybe TRBD1 (7 bases). The V and J ends lost 7 bases and 6 bases respectively, with 18 bases between them. From germline, CDR1 is KGHDR and CDR2 SFDVKD. CDR3 size: 15 residues. DNA of the CDR3: TGTGCCACCAGCTACCAGGGGGGTCTCGCCAATGAGCAGTTCTTC. This sequence encodes CATSYQGGLANEQFF.

This clonotype has at least ten counts. The chain joins TRBV3-1 to TRBJ1-5, with D unresolved. In germline, CDR1 is LGHDT, CDR2 YNNKEL (reference sequence). The CDR3 sequence is 14 residues long. The V end lost 1 base, the J end lost 4 bases, and 8 bases lay between the germline ends. CDR3 DNA: TGTGCCAGCAGCCAAGGGCCGGGGAATCAGCCCCAGCATTTT. This translates into CASSQGPGNQPQHF.

This clonotype was detected many times. The chain carries TRBV6-4 and TRBJ2-2; 7 bases are shared with TRBD1. V dropped 0 bases and J dropped 1; count of bases not matched to a gene: 2. CDR1 MRHNA and CDR2 SNTAGT come from the germline V gene. This CDR3 has 16 amino acids. CDR3 loop: CASSDSQGENTGELFF. The CDR3 bases are TGTGCCAGCAGTGACTCGCAGGGGGAGAACACCGGGGAGCTGTTTTTT.

The table lists this clonotype with a few counts. J is TRBJ2-6 and V is TRBV5-1; D is perhaps TRBD1 (6 bases). V was clipped by 5 bases and J by 0 bases, with 15 bases between them. This CDR3 has 17 residues. The germline gives CDR1 SGHRS, CDR2 YFSETQ. The CDR3 DNA is TGCGCCAGCAGTACCGGGACAAGGAGCTCTGGGGCCAACGTCCTGACTTTC. The encoded protein is CASSTGTRSSGANVLTF.

The sample holds a few counts of this clonotype. The V call is TRBV5-5, the J call TRBJ2-2, with D perhaps TRBD2 (6 bases). The CDR3 covers 14 residues. Germline V CDR1 and CDR2: SGHKS, YYEKEE (reference sequence). V gave up 4 bases and J gave up 8 bases, with 15 bases separating them. The CDR3 bases are TGTGCCAGCAGCCCGAGGCTAGCGTCTGGGGAGCTGTTTTTT. This gives the protein CASSPRLASGELFF.

This clonotype occurred many times. The V call is TRBV29-1, the J call TRBJ2-2, with 7 bases aligning to TRBD2. This CDR3 is built from 12 residues. J gave up 6 bases and V 2 bases, and 0 bases lay outside the gene matches. CDR1 is SQVTM, CDR2 ANQGSEA, per germline. The CDR3 DNA sequence: TGCAGCGTTGAACGGGGGGCCGGGGAGCTGTTTTTT. Amino acids: CSVERGAGELFF.

This clonotype has at least ten counts. V and J are TRBV5-1 and TRBJ2-1, with 9 bases that match TRBD2. The germline CDR1 and CDR2 sequences are SGHRS and YFSETQ. The CDR3 extends over 15 amino acids. V shed 7 bases and J 7 bases; nucleotides not matched to a gene: 12. CDR3 DNA: TGCGCCAGCCGGGCTGTGCGGGAGGGACAAAATGAGCAGTTCTTC. The encoded protein is CASRAVREGQNEQFF.

This clonotype was seen ten or more times. The chain has TRBV5-1 and TRBJ1-2; 11 bases are shared with TRBD1. Germline V CDR1 and CDR2: SGHRS, YFSETQ. The trim removed 1 base at V and 6 bases at J, leaving 11 bases unmatched. CDR3 length: 17 residues. The CDR3 loop is CASSLRTGGVKGHGYTF. DNA of the CDR3: TGCGCCAGCAGCTTGCGGACAGGGGGCGTGAAAGGCCATGGCTACACCTTC.

This clonotype turned up a few times. This chain connects TRBV18 to TRBJ1-6; D ambiguous. Germline CDR1 is KGHSH and CDR2 is LQKENI. The CDR3 spans 14 residues. V gave up 3 bases and J gave up 5 bases, with 8 bases separating them. The CDR3 DNA follows: TGTGCCAGCTCACCTAAACTGGATAATTCACCCCTCCACTTT. Its translation: CASSPKLDNSPLHF.

This clonotype was recorded many times. This chain joins TRBV5-1 and TRBJ2-3; D unresolved. Germline lookup yields CDR1 SGHRS and CDR2 YFSETQ. V was clipped by 4 bases and J by 2 bases, with 17 bases between them. The CDR3 length is 16 residues. CDR3 coding DNA: TGCGCCAGCAGCGCCAACCTAGTTACTTACACAGATACGCAGTATTTT. This gives the protein CASSANLVTYTDTQYF.

This clonotype has a single count. J is TRBJ2-3 and V is TRBV4-2; perhaps D is TRBD1 or TRBD2 (5 bases each). The V gene lost 3 bases and the J gene lost 5 bases, with 12 bases spanning the gap. Germline V gives CDR1 LGHNA, CDR2 YNFKEQ. This CDR3 spans 14 amino acids. CDR3 sequence (DNA): TGTGCCAGCAGCCAGACGGGGCAGGGAGATACGCAGTATTTT. It yields the protein CASSQTGQGDTQYF.

This clonotype came up a few times. The chain links TRBV10-3 to TRBJ2-1; 8 bases match TRBD1. The CDR3 totals 17 residues. The J segment lost 4 bases and the V segment lost 0 bases, leaving 8 bases of the junction unmatched. Germline V gene data show CDR1 as ENHRY and CDR2 as SYGVKD. The CDR3 is CAISESILRGQYNEQFF. CDR3 nucleotides: TGTGCCATCAGTGAGTCGATCCTCAGGGGGCAGTACAATGAGCAGTTCTTC.

This clonotype was seen at least ten times. The chain employs TRBV12-3 or TRBV12-4 and TRBJ2-5; D is perhaps TRBD1 (6 bases). V lost 5 bases and J lost 7, with 14 bases in between. The CDR3 covers 13 residues. Here the CDR3 DNA reads TGTGCCAGCAGTCGACAGGAAAGCGGGACCCAGTACTTC. The encoded protein is CASSRQESGTQYF.

This clonotype has a count of ten or more. The chain links TRBV28 to TRBJ2-7; no firm D call. Trimming took 1 base from V and 0 from J, leaving 10 bases between them. The germline gives CDR1 MDHEN, CDR2 SYDVKM. This CDR3 region has 15 residues. The CDR3 region is CASSLFRNPSYEQYF. CDR3 coding DNA: TGTGCCAGCAGTTTATTCCGGAACCCCTCCTACGAGCAGTACTTC. Full variable domain (rest looked up from reference TRBV28 and TRBJ2-7): DVKVTQSSRYLVKRTGEKVFLECVQDMDHENMFWYRQDPGLGLRLIYFSYDVKMKEKGDIPEGYSVSREKKERFSLILESASTNQTSMYLCASSLFRNPSYEQYFGPGTRLTVT.

The chain is built from TRBV14 and TRBJ2-3; D unresolved. The CDR3 has 14 amino acids. Trimming removed 4 bases from V and 2 bases from J, with 10 bases in between. Germline V gene lookup returns CDR1 SGHDN and CDR2 FVKESK. CDR3 sequence (DNA): TGTGCCAGCAGCCCGACGGAGCTCACAGATACGCAGTATTTT. It is translated as CASSPTELTDTQYF. Combining the CDR3 with reference TRBV14 and TRBJ2-3 gives the whole variable domain EAGVTQFPSHSVIEKGQTVTLRCDPISGHDNLYWYRRVMGKEIKFLLHFVKESKQDESGMPNNRFLAERTGGTYSTLKVQPAELEDSGVYFCASSPTELTDTQYFGPGTRLTVL.

This clonotype was detected many times. V is TRBV20-1 and J is TRBJ2-1, with a tentative D call TRBD2 (6 bases). V dropped 6 bases and J dropped 0 bases, with 21 bases sitting between them. Germline V gene data show CDR1 as DFQATT and CDR2 as SNEGSKA (reference sequence). The CDR3 has 17 residues. The CDR3: CSAPGLPNISSYNEQFF. CDR3 bases: TGCAGTGCACCGGGACTTCCTAACATTAGCTCCTACAATGAGCAGTTCTTC.

This clonotype has more than one count but fewer than ten. The J gene is TRBJ2-5, the V gene TRBV12-3 or TRBV12-4; 7 bases are a match to TRBD2. The CDR3 runs to 15 residues. J was trimmed by 7 bases and V by 3 bases; bases with no gene match: 11. CDR3 residues: CASSFGGSLGGTQYF. CDR3 nucleotide sequence: TGTGCCAGCAGTTTTGGCGGGAGTCTCGGGGGGACCCAGTACTTC.

Many counts were recorded for this clonotype. J is TRBJ2-1 and V is TRBV24-1; TRBD2 matches 8 bases. The CDR3 has 16 amino acids. The V gene end was trimmed by 0 bases and the J gene end by 6 bases; junction bases not matched to a gene: 6. Germline V gene sequence: CDR1 KGHDR, CDR2 SFDVKD. The CDR3 reads CATSDLLASGPNEQFF. In DNA, the CDR3 is TGTGCCACCAGTGATTTGCTGGCTAGCGGGCCCAATGAGCAGTTCTTC.

This clonotype appeared a few times. The germline gene is not matched at one end of the junction; a read error may be the cause. The chain couples TRBV9 to TRBJ2-3, with TRBD2 identical over 7 bases. Germline V gene data show CDR1 as SGDLS and CDR2 as YYNGEE. This CDR3 is 13 amino acids long. The CDR3 DNA is TGCGCTTCGGGGCGGGAGAACACAGATACGCAGTATTTT. Translated: CASGRENTDTQYF.

This clonotype was counted ten times or more. The chain recombines TRBV4-2 with TRBJ2-1; 11 nucleotides agree with TRBD2. This CDR3 contains 13 residues. V shed 6 bases, J shed 9 bases, and the junction held 4 bases outside the gene matches. CDR1 is LGHNA, CDR2 YNFKEQ, per germline. The CDR3 protein is CASSSGRATEQFF. The CDR3 DNA reads TGTGCCAGCAGTAGCGGGAGGGCCACTGAGCAGTTCTTC.

This clonotype came up many times. The rearrangement joins TRBV18 to TRBJ2-3; D call uncertain. Trimming took 1 base from V and 4 from J, leaving 15 bases between them. Germline V lookup: CDR1 KGHSH, CDR2 LQKENI. The CDR3 covers 16 residues. CDR3: CASSPQLGGLADTQYF. CDR3 coding DNA: TGTGCCAGCTCACCACAACTGGGTGGGTTGGCAGATACGCAGTATTTT.

This clonotype was seen many times. The chain uses TRBV5-1 and TRBJ1-3, with 8 bases identical to TRBD1. J gave up 8 bases and V 5 bases, and 9 bases lay outside the gene matches. Germline V gene lookup returns CDR1 SGHRS and CDR2 YFSETQ. The CDR3 length is 14 residues. The CDR3 loop is CASSLQGEGDTIYF. The CDR3 bases are TGCGCCAGCAGTCTACAGGGGGAAGGGGACACCATATATTTT.

CDR3 region: CASPWGLMAYEQYF. CDR3 DNA: TGTGCCAGCCCCTGGGGTCTTATGGCCTACGAGCAGTACTTC. The V call is TRBV7-2, the J call TRBJ2-7; D not resolved. Per the germline V gene, CDR1 is SGHTA and CDR2 is FQGNSA. CDR3 length equals 14 residues. With 8 bases removed from V and 2 bases from J, the gap between germline ends came to 16 bases.

This clonotype was picked up many times. The chain couples TRBV6-1 to TRBJ2-1; 9 bases fit TRBD2. This CDR3 has 14 residues. The germline CDR1 and CDR2 sequences are MNHNS and SASEGT. V lost 10 bases, J lost 7 bases, and 11 bases stayed unmatched. This chain's CDR3 is CATDYAGGVNEQFF. Here the CDR3 DNA reads TGTGCCACCGATTATGCGGGAGGGGTAAATGAGCAGTTCTTC.